This T cell receptor beta chain was obtained from a study of blood T cell repertoires in COVID-19. About the research overall: Both acute and convalescent COVID-19 samples were obtained from the United States, Italy and Spain. The analysed material was cDNA or gDNA that came from T cells, B-cell-depleted T cells, or PBMCs.

Original methodology: Using reference gene primer amplification, nucleated cell counts were estimated. Clones were read by immunoSEQ multiplex PCR, and TCRdb kept only the in-frame ones, dropping some. That table gives V, J and clone size, and the DNA gave D and trimming. The data show 110,000 or so clones, 80% to 90% seen once. The CDR3 loop spans 15 amino acids. Trimming took 4 bases from V and 7 from J; bases not matched to a gene: 8. Germline loops: CDR1 LGHNA, CDR2 YNFKEQ. Sample: peripheral blood. This receptor was obtained from a man aged 65 to 85 with active or convalescent COVID-19. The V gene is TRBV4-2, the J gene TRBJ1-4, with TRBD1 matching over 8 bases. The CDR3 reads CASSLTGAEGEKLFF. The CDR3 nucleotides read TGTGCCAGCAGCCTGACAGGGGCTGAGGGTGAAAAACTGTTTTTT.